The clone carrying this T cell receptor beta chain was detected only once. Its target is not known. The ends lost 0 bases at V and 6 bases at J; junction bases unmatched: 5. In germline, CDR1 is SGHDT, CDR2 YYEEEE. The CDR3 extends over 15 amino acids. This entry is derived from a study of OX40 agonist ivuxolimab in advanced cancers. Repertoires were generated with immunoSEQ multiplex PCR, while TCRdb's copy carries only in-frame clones and drops some. The sample yields 30,000 to 35,000 clones, 92% seen once. Whole-study results and caveats: Determination of antigen specificity was not performed for the expanded peripheral T cells. On average, CD8+ T cells had more expanded clones than CD4+.

The specimen comprised CD4+ or CD8+ T cells sorted from blood, sampled in a trial of the OX40 agonist ivuxolimab. The chain combines TRBV5-6 with TRBJ1-5, with 8 bases fitting TRBD1. The receptor was derived from an adult with an advanced solid tumor such as melanoma, head and neck, liver or kidney cancer. CDR3 protein: CASSLGQGAFQPQHF. CDR3 coding DNA: TGTGCCAGCAGCTTGGGGCAGGGGGCTTTTCAGCCCCAGCATTTT.